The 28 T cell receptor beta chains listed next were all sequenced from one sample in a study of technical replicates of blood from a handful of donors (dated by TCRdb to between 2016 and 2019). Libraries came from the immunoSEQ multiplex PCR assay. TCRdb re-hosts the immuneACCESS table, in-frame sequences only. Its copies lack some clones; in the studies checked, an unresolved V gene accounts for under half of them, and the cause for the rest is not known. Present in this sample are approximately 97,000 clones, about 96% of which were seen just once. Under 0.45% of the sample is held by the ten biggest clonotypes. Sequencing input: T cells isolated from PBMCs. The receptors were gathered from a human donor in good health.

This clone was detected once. The CDR3 region is CASSFLASNQPQHF. The CDR3 coding sequence is TGTGCCAGCAGCTTTTTGGCAAGCAATCAGCCCCAGCATTTT. The chain carries TRBV5-4 and TRBJ1-5; D remains ambiguous. The germline V gene has CDR1 SGHNT and CDR2 YYREEE (reference sequence). This CDR3 is 14 amino acids long. With 2 bases removed from V and 1 base from J, the gap between germline ends came to 7 bases.

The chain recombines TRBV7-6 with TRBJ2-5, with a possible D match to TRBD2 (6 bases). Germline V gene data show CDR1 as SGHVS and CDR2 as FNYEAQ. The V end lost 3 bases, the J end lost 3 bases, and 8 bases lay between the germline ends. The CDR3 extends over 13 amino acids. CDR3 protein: CASSLPGEETQYF. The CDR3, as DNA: TGTGCCAGCAGCTTGCCGGGGGAAGAGACCCAGTACTTC.

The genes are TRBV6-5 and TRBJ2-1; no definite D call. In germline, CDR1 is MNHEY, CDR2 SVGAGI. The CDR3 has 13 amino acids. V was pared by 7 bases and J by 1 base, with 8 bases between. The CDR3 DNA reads TGTGCCAGCAAGCCGGAGTCCTACAATGAGCAGTTCTTC. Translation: CASKPESYNEQFF.

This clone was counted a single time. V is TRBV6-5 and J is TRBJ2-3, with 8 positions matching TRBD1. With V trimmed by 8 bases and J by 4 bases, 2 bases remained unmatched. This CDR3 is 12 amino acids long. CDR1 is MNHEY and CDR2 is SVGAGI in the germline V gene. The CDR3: CASQGAADTQYF. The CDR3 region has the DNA TGTGCCAGCCAGGGGGCTGCAGATACGCAGTATTTT.

The CDR3, as DNA: TGTGCCAGCAGTGCCGTGTGGGGGGAAGGGAACACTGAAGCTTTCTTT. Translated: CASSAVWGEGNTEAFF. The chain is built from TRBV28 and TRBJ1-1; a weak D match, TRBD1 (5 bases). The CDR3 loop spans 16 amino acids. The V gene lost 5 bases and the J gene lost 1 base, with 17 bases spanning the gap. Germline assignment: CDR1 MDHEN and CDR2 SYDVKM.

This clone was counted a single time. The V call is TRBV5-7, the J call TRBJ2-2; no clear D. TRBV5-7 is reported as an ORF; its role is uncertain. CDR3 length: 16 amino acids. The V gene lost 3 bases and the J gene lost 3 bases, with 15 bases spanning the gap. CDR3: CASSSQIRLDTGELFF. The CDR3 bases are TGTGCCAGCAGCTCACAGATAAGGTTGGACACCGGGGAGCTGTTTTTT.

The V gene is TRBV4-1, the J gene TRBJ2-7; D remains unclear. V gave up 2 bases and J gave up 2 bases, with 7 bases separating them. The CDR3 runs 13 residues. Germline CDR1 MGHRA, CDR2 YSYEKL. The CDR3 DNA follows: TGCGCCAGCAGCCAAACTATAACCTACGAGCAGTACTTC. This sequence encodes CASSQTITYEQYF.

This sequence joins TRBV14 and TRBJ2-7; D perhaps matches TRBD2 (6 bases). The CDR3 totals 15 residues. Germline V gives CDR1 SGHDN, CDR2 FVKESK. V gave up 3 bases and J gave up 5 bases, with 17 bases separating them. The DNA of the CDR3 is TGTGCCAGCAGCCACGGTCCCGGGACTTCCCACGAGCAGTACTTC. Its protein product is CASSHGPGTSHEQYF.

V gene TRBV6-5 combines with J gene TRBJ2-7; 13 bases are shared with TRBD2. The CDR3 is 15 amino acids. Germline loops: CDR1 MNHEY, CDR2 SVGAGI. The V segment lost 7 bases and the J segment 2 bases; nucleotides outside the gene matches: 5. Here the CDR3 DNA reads TGTGCCAGCACCAGACTAGCGGGAGGCCCCTACGAGCAGTACTTC. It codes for CASTRLAGGPYEQYF.

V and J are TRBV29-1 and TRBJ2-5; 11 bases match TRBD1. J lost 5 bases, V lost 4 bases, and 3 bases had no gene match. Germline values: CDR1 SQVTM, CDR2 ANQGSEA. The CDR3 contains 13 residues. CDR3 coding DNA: TGCAGCGTTGGGACAGGGGGCGGGGAGACCCAGTACTTC. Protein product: CSVGTGGGETQYF.

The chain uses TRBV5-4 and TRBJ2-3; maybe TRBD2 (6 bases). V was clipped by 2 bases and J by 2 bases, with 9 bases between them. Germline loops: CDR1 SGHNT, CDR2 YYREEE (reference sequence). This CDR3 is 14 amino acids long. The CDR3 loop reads CASSFSGPTDTQYF. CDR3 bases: TGTGCCAGCAGCTTTAGCGGCCCCACAGATACGCAGTATTTT.

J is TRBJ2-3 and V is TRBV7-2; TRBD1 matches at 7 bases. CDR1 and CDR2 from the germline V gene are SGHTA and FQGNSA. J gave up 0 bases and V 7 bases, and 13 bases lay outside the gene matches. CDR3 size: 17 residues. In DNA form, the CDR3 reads TGTGCCAGCACTCTGACAGGGACCAGCTTCAGCACAGATACGCAGTATTTT. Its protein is CASTLTGTSFSTDTQYF.

CDR3 sequence: CATSISETQYF. Here the CDR3 DNA reads TGTGCCACCAGCATTTCGGAGACCCAGTACTTC. The chain links TRBV15 to TRBJ2-5; D is uncertain. V dropped 4 bases and J dropped 5 bases, with 5 bases sitting between them. The CDR3 has 11 amino acids. Germline lookup yields CDR1 LNHNV and CDR2 YYDKDF (reference sequence).

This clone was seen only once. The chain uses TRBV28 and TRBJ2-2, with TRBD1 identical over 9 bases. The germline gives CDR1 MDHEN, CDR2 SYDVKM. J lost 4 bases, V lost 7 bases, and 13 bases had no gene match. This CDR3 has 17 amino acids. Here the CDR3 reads CASIFQGDRAATGELFF. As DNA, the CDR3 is TGTGCCAGCATCTTTCAGGGGGACAGGGCGGCCACCGGGGAGCTGTTTTTT.

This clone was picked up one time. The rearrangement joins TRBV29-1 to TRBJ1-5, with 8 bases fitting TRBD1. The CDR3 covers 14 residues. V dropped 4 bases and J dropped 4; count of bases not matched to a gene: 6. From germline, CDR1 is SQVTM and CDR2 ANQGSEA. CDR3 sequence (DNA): TGCAGCGTTGTGGACACAGGGGGGAATCAGCCCCAGCATTTT. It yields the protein CSVVDTGGNQPQHF.

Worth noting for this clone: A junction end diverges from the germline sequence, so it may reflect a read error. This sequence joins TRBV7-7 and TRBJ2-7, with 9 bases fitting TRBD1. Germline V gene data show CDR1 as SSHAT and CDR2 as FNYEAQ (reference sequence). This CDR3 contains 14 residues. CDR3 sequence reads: CASSFGQGPYEQYF. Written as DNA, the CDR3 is TGTGCTAGCAGCTTTGGACAGGGGCCCTACGAGCAGTACTTC.

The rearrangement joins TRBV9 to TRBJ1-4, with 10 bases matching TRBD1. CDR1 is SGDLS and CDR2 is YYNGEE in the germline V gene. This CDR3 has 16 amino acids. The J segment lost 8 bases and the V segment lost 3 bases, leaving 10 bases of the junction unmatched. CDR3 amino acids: CASSETPGTGDEKLFF. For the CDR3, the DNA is TGTGCCAGCAGCGAGACCCCCGGGACAGGGGACGAAAAACTGTTTTTT. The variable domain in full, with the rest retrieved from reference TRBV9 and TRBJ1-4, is DSGVTQTPKHLITATGQRVTLRCSPRSGDLSVYWYQQSLDQGLQFLIQYYNGEERAKGNILERFSAQQFPDLHSELNLSSLELGDSALYFCASSETPGTGDEKLFFGSGTQLSVL.

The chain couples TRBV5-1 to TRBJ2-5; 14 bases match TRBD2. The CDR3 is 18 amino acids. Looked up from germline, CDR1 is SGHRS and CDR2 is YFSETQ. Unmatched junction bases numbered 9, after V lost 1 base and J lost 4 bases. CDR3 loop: CASSLTGTSGSKGETQYF. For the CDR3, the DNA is TGCGCCAGCAGCTTGACCGGGACTAGCGGGAGTAAAGGAGAGACCCAGTACTTC.

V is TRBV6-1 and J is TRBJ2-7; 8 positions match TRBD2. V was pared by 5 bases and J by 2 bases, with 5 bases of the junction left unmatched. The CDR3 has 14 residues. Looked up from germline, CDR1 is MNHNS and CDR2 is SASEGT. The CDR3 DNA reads TGTGCCAGCAGTTGGGGCGGGGGGACCTACGAGCAGTACTTC. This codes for CASSWGGGTYEQYF.

CDR3: CASHSTSGSYGYTF. In nucleotides, the CDR3 is TGTGCCAGCCACTCAACATCGGGGTCTTACGGCTACACCTTC. The rearrangement joins TRBV7-9 to TRBJ1-2; D not certain. CDR1 and CDR2 from the germline V gene are SEHNR and FQNEAQ (reference sequence). V gave up 8 bases and J gave up 8 bases, with 21 bases separating them. This CDR3 comprises 14 residues.

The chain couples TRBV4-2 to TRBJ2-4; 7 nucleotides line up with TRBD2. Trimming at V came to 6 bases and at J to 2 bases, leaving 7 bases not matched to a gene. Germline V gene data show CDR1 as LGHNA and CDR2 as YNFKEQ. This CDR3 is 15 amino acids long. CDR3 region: CASSSTSRSKNIQYF. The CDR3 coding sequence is TGTGCCAGCAGTTCGACTAGCCGATCCAAAAACATTCAGTACTTC.

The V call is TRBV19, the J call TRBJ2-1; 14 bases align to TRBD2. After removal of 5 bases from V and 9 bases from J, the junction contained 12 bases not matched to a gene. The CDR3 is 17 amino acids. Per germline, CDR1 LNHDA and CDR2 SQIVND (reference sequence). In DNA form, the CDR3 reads TGTGCCAGTAGTGGGACTAGCGGGAGATCAGGTGGGGGTGAGCAGTTCTTC. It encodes CASSGTSGRSGGGEQFF.

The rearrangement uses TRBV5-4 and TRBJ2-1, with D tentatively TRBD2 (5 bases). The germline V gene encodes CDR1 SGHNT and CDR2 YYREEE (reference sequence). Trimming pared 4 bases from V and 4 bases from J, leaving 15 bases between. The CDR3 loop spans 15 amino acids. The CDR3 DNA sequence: TGTGCCAGCAGCCCCTCAGGAGGTTCGTACAATGAGCAGTTCTTC. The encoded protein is CASSPSGGSYNEQFF. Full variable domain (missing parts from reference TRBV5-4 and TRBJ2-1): ETGVTQSPTHLIKTRGQQVTLRCSSQSGHNTVSWYQQALGQGPQFIFQYYREEENGRGNFPPRFSGLQFPNYSSELNVNALELDDSALYLCASSPSGGSYNEQFFGPGTRLTVL.

CDR3 bases: TGCGCCAGCAGCCAAGATCTTGGCAGACAGTACGAGCAGTACTTC. Residues: CASSQDLGRQYEQYF. This chain links TRBV4-3 with TRBJ2-7, with D possibly matching TRBD1 (5 bases). Germline CDR1 LGHNA, CDR2 YSLEER. V gave up 0 bases and J gave up 4 bases, with 13 bases separating them. CDR3 length equals 15 residues.

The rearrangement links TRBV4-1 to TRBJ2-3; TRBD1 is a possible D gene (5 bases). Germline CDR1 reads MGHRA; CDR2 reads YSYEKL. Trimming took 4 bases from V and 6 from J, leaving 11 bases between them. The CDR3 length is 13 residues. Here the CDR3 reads CASSRRVRDTQYF. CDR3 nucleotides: TGCGCCAGCAGCCGCAGGGTTAGGGATACGCAGTATTTT.

CDR3 residues: CASSLYRDYGYTF. Here the CDR3 DNA reads TGTGCCAGCAGCTTATACAGGGACTATGGCTACACCTTC. The chain uses TRBV11-2 and TRBJ1-2, with D perhaps TRBD1 (6 bases). Germline assignment: CDR1 SGHAT and CDR2 FQNNGV. The V gene lost 2 bases and the J gene lost 3 bases, with 7 bases spanning the gap. The CDR3 runs 13 residues.

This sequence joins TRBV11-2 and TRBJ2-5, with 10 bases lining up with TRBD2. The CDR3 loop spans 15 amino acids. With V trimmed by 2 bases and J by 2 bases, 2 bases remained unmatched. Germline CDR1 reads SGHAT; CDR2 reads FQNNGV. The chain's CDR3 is CASSLRLAGQETQYF. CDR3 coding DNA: TGTGCCAGCAGCTTACGACTAGCGGGTCAAGAGACCCAGTACTTC.

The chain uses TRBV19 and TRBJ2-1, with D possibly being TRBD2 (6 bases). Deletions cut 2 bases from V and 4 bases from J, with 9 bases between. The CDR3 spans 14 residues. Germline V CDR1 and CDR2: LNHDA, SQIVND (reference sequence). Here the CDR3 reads CASSIYSGYNEQFF. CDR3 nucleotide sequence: TGTGCCAGTAGTATATATAGCGGTTACAATGAGCAGTTCTTC.